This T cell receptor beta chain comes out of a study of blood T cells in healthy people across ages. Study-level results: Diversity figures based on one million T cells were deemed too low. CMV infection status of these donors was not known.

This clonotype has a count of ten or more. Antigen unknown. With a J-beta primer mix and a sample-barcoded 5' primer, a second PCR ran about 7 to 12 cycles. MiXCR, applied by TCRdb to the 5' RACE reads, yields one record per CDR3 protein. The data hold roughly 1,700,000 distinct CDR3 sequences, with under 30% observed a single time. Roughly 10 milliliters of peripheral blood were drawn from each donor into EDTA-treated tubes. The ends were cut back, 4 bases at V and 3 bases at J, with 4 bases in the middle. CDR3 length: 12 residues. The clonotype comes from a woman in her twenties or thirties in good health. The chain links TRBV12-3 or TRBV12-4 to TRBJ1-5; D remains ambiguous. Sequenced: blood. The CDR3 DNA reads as TGTGCCAGCAGTTACACCAATCAGCCCCAGCATTTT. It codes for CASSYTNQPQHF.